This TCR beta chain was sequenced during a study of response to subunit inactivated influenza vaccine. Overall study results and limits: Authors suggested seasonal influenza vaccinations each recruit few new T cells.

This clonotype was seen at least ten times. Its antigen remains unidentified. With 3 bases removed from V and 1 base from J, the gap between germline ends came to 9 bases. Per germline, CDR1 KGHSH and CDR2 LQKENI. The CDR3 sequence is 14 residues long. MiXCR, run by TCRdb on the RT-PCR reads, gives a single entry per CDR3 protein. This table holds 500,000 to 550,000 distinct CDR3 sequences, under 9% found once. The rearrangement uses TRBV18 and TRBJ1-1, with D uncertain. This receptor was taken from a man aged 50-75 years who received an inactivated influenza vaccine. Specimen: PBMCs from blood, collected around 25 months after vaccination. The CDR3 protein is CASSPEAQNTEAFF. The CDR3 DNA is TGTGCCAGCTCACCGGAGGCACAGAACACTGAAGCTTTCTTT.